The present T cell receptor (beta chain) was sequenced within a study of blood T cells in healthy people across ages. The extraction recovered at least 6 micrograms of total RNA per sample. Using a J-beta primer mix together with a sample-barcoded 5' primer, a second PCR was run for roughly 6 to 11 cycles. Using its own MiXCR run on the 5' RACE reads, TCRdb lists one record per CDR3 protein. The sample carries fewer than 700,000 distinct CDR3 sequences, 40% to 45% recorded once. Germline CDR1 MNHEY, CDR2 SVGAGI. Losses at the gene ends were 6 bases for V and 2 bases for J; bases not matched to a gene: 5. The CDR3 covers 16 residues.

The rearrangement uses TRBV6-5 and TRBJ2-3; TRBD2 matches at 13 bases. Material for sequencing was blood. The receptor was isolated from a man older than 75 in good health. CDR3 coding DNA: TGTGCCAGCAGCATAGGGACTAGCGGGACCACAGATACGCAGTATTTT. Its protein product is CASSIGTSGTTDTQYF.